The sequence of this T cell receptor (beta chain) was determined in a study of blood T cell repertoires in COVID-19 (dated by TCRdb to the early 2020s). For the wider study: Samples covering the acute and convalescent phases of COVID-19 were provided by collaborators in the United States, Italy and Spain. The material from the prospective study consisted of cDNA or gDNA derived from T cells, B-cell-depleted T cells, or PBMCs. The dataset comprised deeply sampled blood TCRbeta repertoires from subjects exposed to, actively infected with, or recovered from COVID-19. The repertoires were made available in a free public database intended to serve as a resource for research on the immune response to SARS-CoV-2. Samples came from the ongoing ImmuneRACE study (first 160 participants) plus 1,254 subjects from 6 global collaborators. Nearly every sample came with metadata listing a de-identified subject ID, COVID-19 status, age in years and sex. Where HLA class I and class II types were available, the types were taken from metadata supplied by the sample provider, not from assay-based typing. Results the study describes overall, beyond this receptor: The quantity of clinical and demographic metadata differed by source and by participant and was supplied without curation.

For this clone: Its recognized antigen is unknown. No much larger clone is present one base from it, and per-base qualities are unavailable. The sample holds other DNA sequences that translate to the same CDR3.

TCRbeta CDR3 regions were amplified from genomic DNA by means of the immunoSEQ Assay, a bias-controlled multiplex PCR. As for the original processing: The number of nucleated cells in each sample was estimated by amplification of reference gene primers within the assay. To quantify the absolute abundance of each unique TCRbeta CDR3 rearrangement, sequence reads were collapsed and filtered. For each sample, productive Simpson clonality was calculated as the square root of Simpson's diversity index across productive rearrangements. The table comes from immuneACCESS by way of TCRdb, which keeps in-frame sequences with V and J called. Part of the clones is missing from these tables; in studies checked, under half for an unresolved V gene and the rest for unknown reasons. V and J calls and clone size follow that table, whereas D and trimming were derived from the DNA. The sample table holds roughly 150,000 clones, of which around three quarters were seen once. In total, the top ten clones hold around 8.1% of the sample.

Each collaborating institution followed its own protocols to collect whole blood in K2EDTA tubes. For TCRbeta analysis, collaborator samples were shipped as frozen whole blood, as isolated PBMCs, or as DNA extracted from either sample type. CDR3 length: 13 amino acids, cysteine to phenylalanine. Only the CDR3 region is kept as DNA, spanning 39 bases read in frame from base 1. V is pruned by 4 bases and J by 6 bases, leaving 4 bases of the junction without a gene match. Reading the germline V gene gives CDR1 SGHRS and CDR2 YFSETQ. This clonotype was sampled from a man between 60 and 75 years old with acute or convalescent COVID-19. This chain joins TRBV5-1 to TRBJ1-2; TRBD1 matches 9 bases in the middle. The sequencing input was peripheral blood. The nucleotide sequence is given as TGCGCCAGCAGCCCGGGACAGGGAAATGGCTACACCTTC. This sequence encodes CASSPGQGNGYTF.